Listed below are T cell receptor beta chains from one sample, sequenced in a study of blood T cell repertoires in COVID-19. The table came from immunoSEQ multiplex PCR; TCRdb's copy has only in-frame clones and leaves some out. The sample comprises 95,000 to 120,000 clones, 80% to 90% of which are singletons, and under 6% rests with the top ten. Sequencing input: peripheral blood. The receptor source for this set is a woman aged 50 to 65 with acute or convalescent COVID-19. CDR3s include the opening cysteine and the closing phenylalanine or tryptophan.

J,V,CDR3
TRBJ1-5,TRBV6-2/TRBV6-3,CASSPGTALNQPQHF
TRBJ2-7,TRBV10-3,CATASGSADEQYF
TRBJ1-4,TRBV3-1/TRBV3-2,CASSQRGEKLFF
TRBJ2-2,TRBV4-3,CASSQGLGNTGELFF
TRBJ2-3,TRBV4-1,CASSQDPSGSTDTQYF
TRBJ1-3,TRBV30,CAFGTSGNTIYF
TRBJ1-1,TRBV19,CASSLRTGPNTEAFF
TRBJ2-1,TRBV13,CASSPGGHGVHEQFF
TRBJ2-7,TRBV6-6,CASSPGQGAGVSNYEQYF
TRBJ2-1,TRBV9,CASSPSGGTYNEQFF
TRBJ1-4,TRBV2,CASSSPSREKLFF
TRBJ2-7,TRBV5-8,CASSLALQGTDEQYF
TRBJ1-1,TRBV7-2,CASSWGGGTYTEAFF
TRBJ1-6,TRBV6-5,CASSLGQGIYSPLHF
TRBJ2-7,TRBV30,CAWSVGQGYEQYF
TRBJ2-3,TRBV15,CATSSLTSGRGQYF
TRBJ1-2,TRBV7-2,CASSRGLTGYYGYTF
TRBJ2-6,TRBV7-6,CASSSPFRGANVLTF
TRBJ2-2,TRBV5-6,CASSLVGTGELFF
TRBJ1-5,TRBV10-1,CASSNSNQPQHF
TRBJ1-5,TRBV28,CASSLGQGINQPQHF
TRBJ1-1,TRBV14,CASSRTGTMNTEAFF
TRBJ2-7,TRBV5-1,CASSNGLGGQEQYF
TRBJ2-2,TRBV14,CASSQEIIRDRNTGELFF
TRBJ1-1,TRBV1,CTSSLNGQARNTEAFF
TRBJ2-3,TRBV29-1,CSVSLTGTGAPDTQYF
TRBJ1-2,TRBV6-2/TRBV6-3,CASSYLPGERSGYTF
TRBJ2-1,TRBV7-2,CASSLQMYNEQFF
TRBJ1-2,TRBV19,CASSLKTGGSYGYTF
TRBJ1-5,TRBV19,CASGLGDISLNQPQHF
TRBJ1-1,TRBV18,CASSLQGTGVNTEAFF
TRBJ1-2,TRBV12-3/TRBV12-4,CASRTGGYGYTF
TRBJ2-7,TRBV28,CATRVSSTYEQYF
TRBJ1-2,TRBV6-6,CASSIAGSSYGYTF
TRBJ1-1,TRBV6-5,CASSYWGDETEAFF
TRBJ1-5,TRBV28,CASSLSRTGGARRQPQHF
TRBJ2-3,TRBV11-2,CASSIAGSDTQYF
TRBJ1-2,TRBV10-3,CAISADLTGGGYTF
TRBJ1-3,TRBV5-1,CASSLAGENTIYF
TRBJ2-3,TRBV4-1,CASSQEPGTLSTDTQYF
TRBJ1-2,TRBV28,CASSLRGGRHYTF
TRBJ1-1,TRBV15,CATSRDGSSEAFF